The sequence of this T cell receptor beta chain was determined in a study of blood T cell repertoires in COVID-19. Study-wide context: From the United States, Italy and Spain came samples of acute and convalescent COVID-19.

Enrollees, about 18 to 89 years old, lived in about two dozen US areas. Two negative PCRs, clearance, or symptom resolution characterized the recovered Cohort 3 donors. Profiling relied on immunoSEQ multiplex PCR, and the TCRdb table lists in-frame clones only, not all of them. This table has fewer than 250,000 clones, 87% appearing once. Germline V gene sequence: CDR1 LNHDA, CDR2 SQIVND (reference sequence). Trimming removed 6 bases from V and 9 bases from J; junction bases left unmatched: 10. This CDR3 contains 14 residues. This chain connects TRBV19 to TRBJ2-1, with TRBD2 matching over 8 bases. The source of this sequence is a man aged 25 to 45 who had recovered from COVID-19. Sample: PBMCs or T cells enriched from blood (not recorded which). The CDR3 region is CASSSGREKSEQFF. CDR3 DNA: TGTGCCAGTAGCAGCGGGAGAGAAAAAAGTGAGCAGTTCTTC.